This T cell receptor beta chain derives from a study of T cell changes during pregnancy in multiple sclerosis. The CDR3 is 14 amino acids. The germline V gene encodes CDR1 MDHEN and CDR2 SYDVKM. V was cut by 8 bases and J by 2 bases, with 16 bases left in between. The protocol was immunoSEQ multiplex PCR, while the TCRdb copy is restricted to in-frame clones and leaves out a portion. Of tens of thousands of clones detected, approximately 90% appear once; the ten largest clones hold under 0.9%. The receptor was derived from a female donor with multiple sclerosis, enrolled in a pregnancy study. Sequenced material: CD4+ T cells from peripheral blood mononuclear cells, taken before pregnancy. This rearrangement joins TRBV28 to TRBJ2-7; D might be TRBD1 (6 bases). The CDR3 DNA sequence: TGTGCCAGCCGGAGCGGACAGCGTCCCTACGAGCAGTACTTC. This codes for CASRSGQRPYEQYF.